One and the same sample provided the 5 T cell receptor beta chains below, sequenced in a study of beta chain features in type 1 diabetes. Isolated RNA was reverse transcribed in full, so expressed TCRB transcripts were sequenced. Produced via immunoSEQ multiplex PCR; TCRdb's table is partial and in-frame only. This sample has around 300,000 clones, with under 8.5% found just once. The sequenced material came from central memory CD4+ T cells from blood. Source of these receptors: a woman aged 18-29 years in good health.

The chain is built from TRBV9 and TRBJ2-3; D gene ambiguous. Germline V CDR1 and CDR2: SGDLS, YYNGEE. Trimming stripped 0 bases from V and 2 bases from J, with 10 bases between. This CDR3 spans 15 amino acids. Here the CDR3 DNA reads TGTGCCAGCAGCGTAGCCGGTACTTACACAGATACGCAGTATTTT. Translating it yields CASSVAGTYTDTQYF.

CDR3: CSVDRGGNYGYTF. DNA of the CDR3: TGCAGCGTTGACAGGGGAGGAAACTATGGCTACACCTTC. J is TRBJ1-2 and V is TRBV29-1; D perhaps matches TRBD1 (6 bases). The germline V gene encodes CDR1 SQVTM and CDR2 ANQGSEA. Trimming pared 3 bases from V and 2 bases from J, leaving 10 bases between. This CDR3 spans 13 amino acids.

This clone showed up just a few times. The CDR3 coding sequence is TGTGCCAGCAGTTTAACGGGCAGATCTAATTCACCCCTCCACTTT. It is translated as CASSLTGRSNSPLHF. The J gene is TRBJ1-6, the V gene TRBV28; no definite D call. The CDR3 runs 15 residues. V gave up 2 bases and J gave up 6 bases, with 11 bases separating them. CDR1 is MDHEN and CDR2 is SYDVKM in the germline V gene.

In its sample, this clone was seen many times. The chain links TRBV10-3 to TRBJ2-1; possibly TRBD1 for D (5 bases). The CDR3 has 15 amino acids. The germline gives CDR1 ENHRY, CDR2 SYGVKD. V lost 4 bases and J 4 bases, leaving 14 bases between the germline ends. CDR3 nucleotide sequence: TGTGCCATCAGTGTGTTATCCGCAGGGTACAATGAGCAGTTCTTC. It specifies CAISVLSAGYNEQFF.

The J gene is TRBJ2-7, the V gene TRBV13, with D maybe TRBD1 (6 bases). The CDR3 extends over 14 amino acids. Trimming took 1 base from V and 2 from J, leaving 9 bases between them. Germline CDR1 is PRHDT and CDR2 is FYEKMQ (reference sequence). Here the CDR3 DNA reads TGTGCCAGCAGCTTAGTAGGGGGAACCTACGAGCAGTACTTC. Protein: CASSLVGGTYEQYF.